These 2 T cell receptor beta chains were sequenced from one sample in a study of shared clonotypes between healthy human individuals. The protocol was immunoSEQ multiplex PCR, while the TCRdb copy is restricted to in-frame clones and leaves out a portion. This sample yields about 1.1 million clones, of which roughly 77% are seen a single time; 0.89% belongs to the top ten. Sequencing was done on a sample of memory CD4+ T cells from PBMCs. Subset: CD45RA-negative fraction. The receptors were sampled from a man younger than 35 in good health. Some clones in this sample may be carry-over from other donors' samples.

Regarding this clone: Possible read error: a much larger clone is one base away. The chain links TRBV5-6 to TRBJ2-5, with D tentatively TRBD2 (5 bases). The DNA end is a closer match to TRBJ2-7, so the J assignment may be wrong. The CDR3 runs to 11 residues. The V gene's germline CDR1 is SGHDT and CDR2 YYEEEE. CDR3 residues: CASSRGYEQYF. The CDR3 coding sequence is TGTGCCAGCAGCCGGGGTTACGAGCAGTACTTC.

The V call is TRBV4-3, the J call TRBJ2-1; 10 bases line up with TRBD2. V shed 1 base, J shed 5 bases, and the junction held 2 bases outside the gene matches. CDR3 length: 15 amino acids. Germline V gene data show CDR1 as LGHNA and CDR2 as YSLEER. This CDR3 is CASSQASGSNNEQFF. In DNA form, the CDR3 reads TGCGCCAGCAGCCAAGCTAGCGGGAGTAACAATGAGCAGTTCTTC.